These 8 T cell receptor beta chains were all obtained from the same sample, sequenced in a study of T-cell reconstitution after alpha-beta-depleted transplantation in children. Unique molecular identifiers were used in preparing the TCRbeta library. TCRdb re-called the PCR reads with MiXCR, one entry per CDR3 protein. Seen here are about 980,000 distinct CDR3 sequences, under 30% observed once, and the top ten hold around 30%. Sequenced material: PBMCs, mostly from graft donor cells, taken 360 days after TCRalphabeta/CD19-depleted stem cell transplant. These receptors were obtained from a boy in the first two years of life who had a stem cell transplant for SCID, so the T cells may come from the graft donor.

The chain joins TRBV20-1 to TRBJ2-5; 7 positions match TRBD1. From germline, CDR1 is DFQATT and CDR2 SNEGSKA (reference sequence). J gave up 6 bases and V 6 bases, and 10 bases lay outside the gene matches. This CDR3 contains 13 residues. This CDR3 is CSASRGQRQTQYF. CDR3 in DNA: TGCAGTGCGTCTCGGGGACAGAGGCAGACCCAGTACTTC.

A single count supports this clonotype. This rearrangement joins TRBV3-1 to TRBJ2-7, with 9 bases identical to TRBD1. V gave up 0 bases and J gave up 5 bases; unmatched junction bases: 14. The CDR3 extends over 18 amino acids. Germline CDR1 is LGHDT and CDR2 is YNNKEL (reference sequence). The CDR3 is CASSQDWGPGQGKDEQYF. The DNA for the CDR3 is TGTGCCAGCAGCCAAGATTGGGGACCCGGACAGGGGAAAGACGAGCAGTACTTC.

This clonotype was seen more than once but under ten times. The genes are TRBV29-1 and TRBJ1-2; no firm D call. Germline loops: CDR1 SQVTM, CDR2 ANQGSEA. The V and J ends lost 2 bases and 2 bases respectively, with 15 bases between them. CDR3 length: 15 residues. The CDR3 bases are TGCAGCGTTGAATTACCCCCTGGACGGAACTATGGCTACACCTTC. Translation gives CSVELPPGRNYGYTF.

The chain is built from TRBV20-1 and TRBJ2-5; D is undetermined. Trimming shortened V by 5 bases and J by 0 bases, and 13 bases separated the two germline ends. The CDR3 is made up of 14 amino acids. CDR1 is DFQATT and CDR2 is SNEGSKA in the germline V gene (reference sequence). The CDR3 bases are TGCAGTGCTTCCAAGGACGGATACCAAGAGACCCAGTACTTC. Translating it yields CSASKDGYQETQYF.

This clonotype was seen a few times. The V call is TRBV3-1, the J call TRBJ2-7, with a tentative D call TRBD1 (5 bases). The CDR3 has 15 amino acids. Germline assignment: CDR1 LGHDT and CDR2 YNNKEL (reference sequence). Trimming shortened V by 1 base and J by 6 bases, and 16 bases separated the two germline ends. CDR3 sequence reads: CASSQVPGWPSEQYF. The CDR3 nucleotides read TGTGCCAGCAGCCAAGTGCCAGGGTGGCCTTCCGAGCAGTACTTC.

This clonotype was detected a few times. V and J are TRBV5-1 and TRBJ2-3, with D uncertain. The CDR3 is 14 amino acids. Germline lookup yields CDR1 SGHRS and CDR2 YFSETQ. Trimming shortened V by 0 bases and J by 5 bases, and 10 bases separated the two germline ends. The CDR3 loop reads CASSLELLVDTQYF. The CDR3 DNA reads TGCGCCAGCAGCTTGGAGTTGTTGGTAGATACGCAGTATTTT.

Only a few counts were recorded for this clonotype. CDR3 protein: CASSVALTESEQYF. In DNA, the CDR3 is TGTGCCAGCAGCGTAGCTCTGACAGAAAGCGAGCAGTACTTC. V and J are TRBV9 and TRBJ2-7; TRBD1 might be the D (5 bases). The V gene lost 0 bases and the J gene lost 6 bases, with 13 bases spanning the gap. Germline V gives CDR1 SGDLS, CDR2 YYNGEE. This CDR3 is 14 amino acids long. Filled out from reference TRBV9 and TRBJ2-7, the complete variable domain reads DSGVTQTPKHLITATGQRVTLRCSPRSGDLSVYWYQQSLDQGLQFLIQYYNGEERAKGNILERFSAQQFPDLHSELNLSSLELGDSALYFCASSVALTESEQYFGPGTRLTVT.

This chain links TRBV12-3 or TRBV12-4 with TRBJ2-1; 10 nucleotides match TRBD2. Trimming took 5 bases from V and 3 from J; bases not matched to a gene: 13. This CDR3 is 18 amino acids long. The CDR3 DNA reads TGTGCCAGCAGTCCGCATGGACTAGCGGTTCATGGCTACAATGAGCAGTTCTTC. Translated: CASSPHGLAVHGYNEQFF.